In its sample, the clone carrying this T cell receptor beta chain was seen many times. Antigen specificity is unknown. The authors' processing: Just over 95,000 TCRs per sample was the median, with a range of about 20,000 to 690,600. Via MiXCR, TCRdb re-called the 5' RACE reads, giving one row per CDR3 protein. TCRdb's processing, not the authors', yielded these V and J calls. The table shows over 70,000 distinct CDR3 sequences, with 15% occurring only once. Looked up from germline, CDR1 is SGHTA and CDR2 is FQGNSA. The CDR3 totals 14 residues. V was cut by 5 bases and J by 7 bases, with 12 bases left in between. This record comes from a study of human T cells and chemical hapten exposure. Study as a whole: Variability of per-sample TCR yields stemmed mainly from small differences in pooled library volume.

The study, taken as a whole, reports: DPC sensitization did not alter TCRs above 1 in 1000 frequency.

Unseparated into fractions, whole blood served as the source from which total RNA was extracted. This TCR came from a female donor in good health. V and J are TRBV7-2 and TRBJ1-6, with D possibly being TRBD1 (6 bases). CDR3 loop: CASSRAQGNSPLHF. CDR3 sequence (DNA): TGTGCCAGCAGCCGCGCCCAGGGGAATTCACCCCTCCACTTT.